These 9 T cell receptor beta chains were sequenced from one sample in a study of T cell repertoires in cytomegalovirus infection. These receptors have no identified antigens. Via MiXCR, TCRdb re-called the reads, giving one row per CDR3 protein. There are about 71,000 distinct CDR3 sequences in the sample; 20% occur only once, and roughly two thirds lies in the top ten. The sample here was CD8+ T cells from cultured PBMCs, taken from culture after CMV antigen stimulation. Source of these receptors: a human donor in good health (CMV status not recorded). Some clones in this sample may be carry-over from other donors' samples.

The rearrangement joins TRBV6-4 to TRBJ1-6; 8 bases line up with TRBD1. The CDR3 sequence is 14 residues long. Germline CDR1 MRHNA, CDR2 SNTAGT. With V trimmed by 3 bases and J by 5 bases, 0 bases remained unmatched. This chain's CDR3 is CASSETGDNSPLHF. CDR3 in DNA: TGTGCCAGCAGTGAGACAGGGGATAATTCACCCCTCCACTTT.

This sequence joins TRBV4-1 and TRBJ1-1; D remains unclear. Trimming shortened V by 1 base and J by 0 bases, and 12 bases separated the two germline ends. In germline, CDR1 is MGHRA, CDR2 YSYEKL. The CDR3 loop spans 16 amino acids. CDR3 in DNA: TGCGCCAGCAGCCAAGGTACCGGGCTCATGAACACTGAAGCTTTCTTT. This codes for CASSQGTGLMNTEAFF.

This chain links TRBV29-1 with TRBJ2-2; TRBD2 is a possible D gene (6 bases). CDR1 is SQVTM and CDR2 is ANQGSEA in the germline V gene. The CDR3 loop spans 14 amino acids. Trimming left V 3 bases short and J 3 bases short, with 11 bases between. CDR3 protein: CSVEVGGYTGELFF. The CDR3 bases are TGCAGCGTTGAGGTCGGGGGTTACACCGGGGAGCTGTTTTTT.

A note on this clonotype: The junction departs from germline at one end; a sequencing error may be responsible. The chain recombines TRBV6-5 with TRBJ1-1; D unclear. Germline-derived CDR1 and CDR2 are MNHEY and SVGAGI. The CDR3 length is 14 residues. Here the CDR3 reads CARSFERRNTEAFF. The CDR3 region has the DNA TGTGCCCGCAGTTTCGAGAGAAGGAACACTGAAGCTTTCTTT.

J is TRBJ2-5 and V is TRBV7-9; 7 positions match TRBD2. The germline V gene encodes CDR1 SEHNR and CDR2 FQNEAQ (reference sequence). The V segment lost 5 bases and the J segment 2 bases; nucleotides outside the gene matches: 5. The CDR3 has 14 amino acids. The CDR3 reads CASSGLADQETQYF. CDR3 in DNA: TGTGCCAGCAGCGGGCTAGCGGATCAAGAGACCCAGTACTTC.

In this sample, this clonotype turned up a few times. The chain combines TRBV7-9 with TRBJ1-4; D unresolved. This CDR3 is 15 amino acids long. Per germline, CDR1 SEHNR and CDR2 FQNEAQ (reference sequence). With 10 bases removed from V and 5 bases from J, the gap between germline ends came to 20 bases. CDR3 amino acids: CATRSIGQINEKLFF. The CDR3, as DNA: TGTGCCACCAGAAGCATAGGCCAGATAAATGAAAAACTGTTTTTT.

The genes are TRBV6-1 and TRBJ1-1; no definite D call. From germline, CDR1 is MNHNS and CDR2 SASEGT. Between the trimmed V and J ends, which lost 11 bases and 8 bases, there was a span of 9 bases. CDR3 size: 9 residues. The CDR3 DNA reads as TGTGCCTCCCGGGGAGAAGCTTTCTTT. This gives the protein CASRGEAFF.

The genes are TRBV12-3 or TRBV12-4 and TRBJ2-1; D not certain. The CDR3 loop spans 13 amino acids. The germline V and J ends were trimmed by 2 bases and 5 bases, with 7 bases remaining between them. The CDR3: CASSLTPDNEQFF. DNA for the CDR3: TGTGCCAGCAGTTTAACACCGGACAATGAGCAGTTCTTC.

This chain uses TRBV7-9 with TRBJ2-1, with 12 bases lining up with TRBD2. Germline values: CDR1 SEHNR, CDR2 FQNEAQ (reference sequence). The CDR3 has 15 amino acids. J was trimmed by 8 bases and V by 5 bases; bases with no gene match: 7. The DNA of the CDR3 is TGTGCCAGCAGCCATCTAGCGGGGGGGGCCGATGAGCAGTTCTTC. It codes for CASSHLAGGADEQFF. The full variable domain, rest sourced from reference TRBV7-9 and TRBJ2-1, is DTGVSQNPRHKITKRGQNVTFRCDPISEHNRLYWYRQTLGQGPEFLTYFQNEAQLEKSRLLSDRFSAERPKGSFSTLEIQRTEQGDSAMYLCASSHLAGGADEQFFGPGTRLTVL.